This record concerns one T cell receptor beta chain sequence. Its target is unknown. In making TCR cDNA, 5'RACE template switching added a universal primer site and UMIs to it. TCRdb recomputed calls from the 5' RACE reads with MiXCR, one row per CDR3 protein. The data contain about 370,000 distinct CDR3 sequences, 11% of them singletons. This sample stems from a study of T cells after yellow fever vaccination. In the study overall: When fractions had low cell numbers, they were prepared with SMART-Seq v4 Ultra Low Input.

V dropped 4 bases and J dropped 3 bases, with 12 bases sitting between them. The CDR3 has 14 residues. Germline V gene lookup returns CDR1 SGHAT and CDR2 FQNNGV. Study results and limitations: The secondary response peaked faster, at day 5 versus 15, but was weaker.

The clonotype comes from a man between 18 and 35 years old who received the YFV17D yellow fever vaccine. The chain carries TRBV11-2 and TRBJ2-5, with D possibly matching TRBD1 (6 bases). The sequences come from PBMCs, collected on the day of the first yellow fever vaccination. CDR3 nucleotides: TGTGCCAGCAGCTCGGAGCCAGGGGAAGAGACCCAGTACTTC. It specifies CASSSEPGEETQYF.